This is a list of T cell receptor beta chains from one sample in a study of regulatory T cells in long-lasting Graves disease. TCRdb re-analysed the multiplex PCR reads in MiXCR, keeping a single row per CDR3 protein. The sample includes roughly 500,000 distinct CDR3 sequences, less than 25% seen only once; the top ten take about 8.3%. Sequencing was performed on peripheral blood mononuclear cells (PBMCs), taken when the disease was refractory, from a patient treated with antithyroid drugs. All receptors derive from a female donor with Graves disease. The CDR3 runs from the conserved cysteine through the conserved F or W. D genes are given only for firm matches. The size field is filled for only some rows; it gives once, few, many or a size class.

.	.	TRBJ2-7	TRBV5-1	CSSSLNERYEQYF	TGCTCCAGCAGCTTGAACGAACGCTACGAGCAGTACTTC
once	.	TRBJ2-3	TRBV11-2	CASSSGTTDTQYF	TGTGCCAGCAGCTCCGGGACCACAGATACGCAGTATTTT
.	TRBD2	TRBJ2-3	TRBV29-1	CSVPRPGLAASTDTQYF	TGCAGCGTCCCTCGGCCGGGACTAGCGGCTAGCACAGATACGCAGTATTTT
many	.	TRBJ2-7	TRBV28	CASSLMGSLSSYEQYF	TGTGCCAGCAGTTTGATGGGCAGCTTGAGCTCCTACGAGCAGTACTTC
many	.	TRBJ1-4	TRBV11-2	CASSLNSEKLFF	TGTGCCAGCAGCTTGAACAGTGAAAAACTGTTTTTT
few	.	TRBJ1-5	TRBV10-3	CASWDTDSNQPQHF	TGTGCCTCGTGGGACACCGATAGCAATCAGCCCCAGCATTTT
.	.	TRBJ2-7	TRBV3-1	CASSAGLRTYEQYF	TGTGCCAGCAGCGCGGGACTTCGAACCTACGAGCAGTACTTC
.	.	TRBJ2-5	TRBV14	CASSPWDSSETQYF	TGTGCCAGCAGCCCCTGGGACTCCTCCGAGACCCAGTACTTC
many	.	TRBJ2-1	TRBV27	CASSFGNNNEQFF	TGTGCCAGCAGTTTTGGTAACAACAATGAGCAGTTCTTC
many	.	TRBJ1-2	TRBV10-3	CAISPAPGAYGYTF	TGTGCCATCAGCCCCGCCCCAGGGGCGTATGGCTACACCTTC
many	.	TRBJ1-2	TRBV30	CAWSEGRDYGYTF	TGTGCCTGGAGTGAAGGCAGGGACTATGGCTACACCTTC
.	.	TRBJ2-7	TRBV27	CASRLSSGYEQYF	TGTGCCAGCAGGTTATCGAGCGGGTACGAGCAGTACTTC
many	.	TRBJ1-2	TRBV6-4	CASSPYGYTF	TGTGCCAGCAGTCCTTATGGCTACACCTTC
.	.	TRBJ1-1	TRBV4-1	CASSQELSTEAFF	TGCGCCAGCAGCCAAGAATTGTCCACTGAAGCTTTCTTT
.	.	TRBJ1-5	TRBV12-3/TRBV12-4	CASSKDGFSNQPQHF	TGTGCCAGCAGCAAGGACGGTTTTAGCAATCAGCCCCAGCATTTT
.	.	TRBJ2-7	TRBV20-1	CSARDGRGSNSYEQYF	TGCAGTGCTAGAGATGGAAGAGGGAGTAACTCCTACGAGCAGTACTTC
few	TRBD1	TRBJ2-7	TRBV5-1	CASSWGTGGQQYF	TGCGCCAGCAGCTGGGGTACAGGGGGTCAGCAGTACTTC
once	.	TRBJ1-1	TRBV6-1	CASSEFWTENTEAFF	TGTGCCAGCAGTGAATTTTGGACAGAGAACACTGAAGCTTTCTTT
many	TRBD2	TRBJ2-6	TRBV19	CASSRWTSGTTSGANVLTF	TGTGCCAGTAGTAGATGGACTAGCGGGACGACATCTGGGGCCAACGTCCTGACTTTC
.	.	TRBJ2-1	TRBV2	CASLARGSDNEQFF	TGTGCCAGCCTAGCGAGAGGGTCCGACAATGAGCAGTTCTTC
many	.	TRBJ1-4	TRBV27	CASSDYRGGNEKLFF	TGTGCCAGTTCTGATTACCGGGGAGGTAATGAAAAACTGTTTTTT
.	TRBD2	TRBJ2-5	TRBV20-1	CSAELAGEETQYF	TGCAGTGCTGAACTAGCGGGAGAAGAGACCCAGTACTTC
.	TRBD1	TRBJ2-7	TRBV2	CASSELGQGSHEQYF	TGTGCCAGCAGTGAACTAGGACAGGGGTCGCACGAGCAGTACTTC
.	.	TRBJ1-1	TRBV2	CASSESVANTEAFF	TGTGCCAGCAGTGAATCGGTGGCCAACACTGAAGCTTTCTTT
.	TRBD1	TRBJ1-4	TRBV9	CASSLSGTVATNEKLFF	TGTGCCAGCAGCCTCTCAGGGACAGTTGCAACTAATGAAAAACTGTTTTTT
many	TRBD2	TRBJ2-7	TRBV7-3	CASSLGGGRGLRQYF	TGTGCCAGCAGCTTAGGAGGCGGGAGGGGGCTCCGGCAGTACTTC
many	.	TRBJ2-7	TRBV6-2/TRBV6-3	CASSPPFKGRTFYEQYF	TGTGCCAGCAGTCCTCCGTTTAAGGGACGGACCTTCTACGAGCAGTACTTC
few	.	TRBJ2-7	TRBV29-1	CSVRGTPYYEQYF	TGCAGCGTTCGCGGGACACCTTACTACGAGCAGTACTTC
once	TRBD2	TRBJ2-4	TRBV4-1	CASSQGGLALAKNIQYF	TGCGCCAGCAGCCAAGGGGGACTAGCGCTAGCCAAAAACATTCAGTACTTC
.	TRBD2	TRBJ2-2	TRBV29-1	CSVEGWGLAGATGELFF	TGCAGCGTTGAAGGGTGGGGACTAGCGGGAGCTACCGGGGAGCTGTTTTTT
many	TRBD1	TRBJ1-1	TRBV6-5	CASSYSRTGLVNTEAFF	TGTGCCAGCAGTTATTCCCGGACAGGGTTGGTGAACACTGAAGCTTTCTTT
many	.	TRBJ2-2	TRBV9	CASSVDGSGELFF	TGTGCCAGCAGCGTAGACGGGTCCGGGGAGCTGTTTTTT
few	.	TRBJ2-5	TRBV6-1	CASTTDLETQYF	TGTGCCAGCACTACCGATCTAGAGACCCAGTACTTC
many	.	TRBJ2-5	TRBV18	CASSSLGQETQYF	TGTGCCAGCTCGTCATTGGGGCAAGAGACCCAGTACTTC
many	TRBD1	TRBJ2-5	TRBV6-2/TRBV6-3	CASSYSGQGREETQYF	TGTGCCAGCAGTTACTCGGGACAGGGGCGGGAAGAGACCCAGTACTTC
many	.	TRBJ2-5	TRBV20-1	CSAIYQYQETQYF	TGCAGTGCCATTTACCAGTACCAAGAGACCCAGTACTTC
.	.	TRBJ1-1	TRBV11-3	CASSFPGGDPTEAFF	TGTGCCAGCAGCTTTCCGGGGGGCGACCCCACTGAAGCTTTCTTT
many	TRBD1	TRBJ1-6	TRBV28	CASSLGGEGARSPLHF	TGTGCCAGCAGTTTGGGGGGGGAGGGGGCTCGTTCACCCCTCCACTTT
many	TRBD2	TRBJ2-7	TRBV3-1	CASSQDMLAGEYF	TGTGCCAGCAGCCAAGATATGCTAGCGGGGGAGTACTTC
.	.	TRBJ2-5	TRBV19	CASSLQRSDSQETQYF	TGTGCCAGTAGCCTTCAGAGGTCGGACAGCCAAGAGACCCAGTACTTC
many	TRBD1	TRBJ1-4	TRBV28	CASSTGGADEKLFF	TGTGCCAGCAGCACAGGGGGCGCAGATGAAAAACTGTTTTTT
few	TRBD1	TRBJ2-7	TRBV19	CASTEWDRPYEQYF	TGTGCCAGTACCGAATGGGACAGGCCCTACGAGCAGTACTTC
few	.	TRBJ1-1	TRBV20-1	CSARNLGNTEAFF	TGCAGTGCTAGAAATCTGGGGAACACTGAAGCTTTCTTT
few	.	TRBJ1-5	TRBV20-1	CSALSGAWDNQPQHF	TGCAGTGCACTCTCAGGGGCCTGGGACAATCAGCCCCAGCATTTT
many	.	TRBJ2-7	TRBV28	CASSLALANYEQYF	TGTGCCAGCAGTTTAGCGCTAGCCAACTACGAGCAGTACTTC
few	.	TRBJ2-7	TRBV5-8	CASSQGAARRPYEQYF	TGCGCCAGCAGCCAAGGAGCAGCGAGACGTCCCTACGAGCAGTACTTC
many	.	TRBJ1-2	TRBV7-3	CASSLTSGWYGYTF	TGTGCCAGCAGCTTAACGTCAGGGTGGTACGGCTACACCTTC
many	TRBD1	TRBJ1-2	TRBV20-1	CSARDKGTGGYGYTF	TGCAGTGCTAGAGATAAAGGGACAGGGGGCTATGGCTACACCTTC
few	.	TRBJ2-7	TRBV29-1	CSVGLGLSYEQYF	TGCAGCGTTGGCCTGGGCCTCTCCTACGAGCAGTACTTC
many	TRBD2	TRBJ2-7	TRBV7-2	CASSPLGSGFYEQYF	TGTGCCAGCAGCCCCCTGGGTAGCGGGTTTTACGAGCAGTACTTC
few	.	TRBJ2-3	TRBV6-1	CAGVSTDTQYF	TGTGCCGGCGTTAGCACAGATACGCAGTATTTT
.	.	TRBJ1-2	TRBV19	CASNREGGGYTF	TGTGCCAGTAACAGGGAAGGGGGTGGCTACACCTTC
.	.	TRBJ2-2	TRBV20-1	CSVPQGGTGELFF	TGCAGTGTCCCGCAGGGCGGTACCGGGGAGCTGTTTTTT
.	TRBD2	TRBJ2-1	TRBV7-9	CASSARERENYNEQFF	TGTGCCAGCAGCGCCCGGGAGCGGGAGAACTACAATGAGCAGTTCTTC